The present TCR beta chain was sequenced within a study of identical twins. TCRdb reanalysed the 5' RACE reads using MiXCR and keeps one entry per CDR3 protein. The profile shows about 690,000 distinct CDR3 sequences, over 20% of them singletons. The same specimen was also included in a second study, on T cells expressing NK-cell markers. That report adds: The sequencing cohort of eight donors included seven HCMV-seropositive individuals and one seronegative individual. HCMV specificity of the expanded NKG2C+ T cell clones was not established.

Sequenced input: PBMCs. This receptor was taken from a woman aged 18-29 years in good health.

DNA of the CDR3: TGTGCCAGCTCACCGGGGACAGGTTCCACTGAAGCTTTCTTT. Encoded protein: CASSPGTGSTEAFF. The V gene is TRBV18, the J gene TRBJ1-1; 8 positions match TRBD1. The CDR3 runs 14 residues. Germline CDR1 reads KGHSH; CDR2 reads LQKENI. J gave up 4 bases and V 3 bases, and 4 bases lay outside the gene matches.